The clone carrying this T cell receptor (beta chain) came up many times. Its antigen is still unknown. The record originates from a study of blood T cells in healthy people across ages. The CDR3 extends over 15 amino acids. The V end was cut by 0 bases, the J end by 3 bases, with 11 bases between. The germline V gene has CDR1 MNHEY and CDR2 SVGAGI. Per sample, a minimum of 7 million PBMCs were isolated. Then a second PCR, running about 6 to 11 cycles, was carried out with a sample-barcoded 5' primer and a J-beta primer mix. Via MiXCR, TCRdb re-called the 5' RACE reads, giving one row per CDR3 protein. The sample has some 640,000 distinct CDR3 sequences; about 30% are singletons. Overall study findings and caveats: There were more naive CD4+ cells and higher diversity in long-lived donors than in aged donors.

Sequencing was carried out using blood. This clonotype was obtained from a woman of 80 years or more in good health. The V gene is TRBV6-5, the J gene TRBJ1-2, with D tentatively TRBD1 (5 bases). CDR3 sequence: CASSYSRAGYYGYTF. The CDR3 bases are TGTGCCAGCAGTTACTCCCGGGCAGGGTACTATGGCTACACCTTC.